Each of the 18 T cell receptor beta chains below was sequenced from the same sample in a study of cytomegalovirus exposure and HLA in healthy donors. Vbeta (60) and Jbeta (13) primers were used in the PCR. Repertoires were generated with immunoSEQ multiplex PCR, while TCRdb's copy carries only in-frame clones and drops some. This table holds about 100,000 clones, 70% to 80% found once. Sequenced: PBMCs. Receptors originate from a man aged 18 to 30 in good health and CMV-seronegative.

The chain couples TRBV2 to TRBJ2-5, with TRBD2 as a possible D gene (7 bases). Per the germline V gene, CDR1 is SNHLY and CDR2 is FYNNEI. The CDR3 consists of 15 residues. The V end was cut by 6 bases, the J end by 2 bases, with 16 bases between. Written as DNA, the CDR3 is TGTGCCAGCAGCACAGGGAGGGGGAGGCAAGAGACCCAGTACTTC. It encodes CASSTGRGRQETQYF.

There are a few counts of this clone. This sequence joins TRBV19 and TRBJ1-5, with D possibly being TRBD1 (6 bases). The germline V gene has CDR1 LNHDA and CDR2 SQIVND (reference sequence). The germline V and J ends were trimmed by 6 bases and 6 bases, with 15 bases remaining between them. This CDR3 is built from 14 residues. DNA of the CDR3: TGTGCCAGTAGCCAGGGACAATTCTTTCAGCCCCAGCATTTT. This encodes CASSQGQFFQPQHF.

This sequence joins TRBV12-5 and TRBJ1-6, with D hard to call. The CDR3 has 14 residues. V lost 1 base to trimming and J lost 10 bases, with 11 bases between them. CDR1 LGHNT and CDR2 FRNRAP come from the germline V gene. In DNA, the CDR3 is TGTGCTAGTGGTTTGGACCGCCCGGGGTCACCCCTCCACTTT. Protein: CASGLDRPGSPLHF.

The V gene is TRBV6-1, the J gene TRBJ2-5; the match to TRBD1 covers 7 bases. Trimming took 3 bases from V and 1 from J; bases not matched to a gene: 5. CDR3 length: 15 amino acids. The germline CDR1 and CDR2 sequences are MNHNS and SASEGT. Here the CDR3 reads CASSDVGGSQETQYF. The CDR3 bases are TGTGCCAGCAGTGATGTAGGGGGCTCCCAAGAGACCCAGTACTTC.

This chain links TRBV5-4 with TRBJ1-4; 8 bases line up with TRBD1. This CDR3 is built from 15 residues. After removal of 4 bases from V and 7 bases from J, the junction contained 9 bases not matched to a gene. Germline CDR1 SGHNT, CDR2 YYREEE (reference sequence). Written as DNA, the CDR3 is TGTGCCAGCAGCACCCAGACAGGGGAGAGTGAAAAACTGTTTTTT. It specifies CASSTQTGESEKLFF.

The chain has TRBV2 and TRBJ2-3, with 11 bases aligning to TRBD1. The CDR3 covers 16 residues. V shed 6 bases and J 1 base; nucleotides not matched to a gene: 6. In germline, CDR1 is SNHLY, CDR2 FYNNEI. Here the CDR3 DNA reads TGTGCCAGCAGGGAGGGACAGGGGGTTGGCACAGATACGCAGTATTTT. This codes for CASREGQGVGTDTQYF.

The chain carries TRBV19 and TRBJ2-5, with a tentative D call TRBD1 (5 bases). V gave up 6 bases and J gave up 5 bases, with 13 bases separating them. Germline V gene lookup returns CDR1 LNHDA and CDR2 SQIVND (reference sequence). This CDR3 is built from 13 residues. CDR3 DNA sequence: TGTGCCAGTAGCACAGGTATTTACGAGACCCAGTACTTC. It encodes CASSTGIYETQYF.

This clone was detected only a few times. V gene TRBV5-6 combines with J gene TRBJ2-7; TRBD1 matches at 8 bases. J gave up 6 bases and V 4 bases, and 3 bases lay outside the gene matches. Germline CDR1 reads SGHDT; CDR2 reads YYEEEE. This CDR3 comprises 12 residues. The DNA of the CDR3 is TGTGCCAGCAGCCTAGACAGGGGCGAGCAGTACTTC. Translation: CASSLDRGEQYF. Drawing the rest from reference TRBV5-6 and TRBJ2-7, the complete variable domain is DAGVTQSPTHLIKTRGQQVTLRCSPKSGHDTVSWYQQALGQGPQFIFQYYEEEERQRGNFPDRFSGHQFPNYSSELNVNALLLGDSALYLCASSLDRGEQYFGPGTRLTVT.

The chain carries TRBV5-4 and TRBJ2-5, with D tentatively TRBD1 (5 bases). The CDR3 has 13 residues. The germline V and J ends were trimmed by 5 bases and 1 base, with 9 bases remaining between them. CDR1 SGHNT and CDR2 YYREEE come from the germline V gene (reference sequence). CDR3: CASSAQVQETQYF. In DNA, the CDR3 is TGTGCCAGCAGTGCACAGGTCCAAGAGACCCAGTACTTC.

This chain links TRBV7-2 with TRBJ2-1, with 12 bases lining up with TRBD2. J lost 8 bases, V lost 4 bases, and 6 bases had no gene match. CDR3 length: 15 amino acids. CDR1 is SGHTA, CDR2 FQGNSA, per germline. CDR3 nucleotide sequence: TGTGCCAGCAGCTCTAGCGGGGGGGCCGCCCATGAGCAGTTCTTC. Translating it yields CASSSSGGAAHEQFF.

In its sample, this clone was seen a few times. The chain uses TRBV6-1 and TRBJ1-1; no definite D call. Germline V gene lookup returns CDR1 MNHNS and CDR2 SASEGT. V was clipped by 5 bases and J by 8 bases, with 12 bases between them. CDR3 size: 12 residues. The CDR3 is CASSLRTGEAFF. The CDR3 DNA is TGTGCCAGCAGTCTCCGGACGGGAGAAGCTTTCTTT.

This clone was observed a handful of times. The gene calls are TRBV19 and TRBJ1-1; 9 bases map to TRBD1. J gave up 4 bases and V 6 bases, and 6 bases lay outside the gene matches. Germline-derived CDR1 and CDR2 are LNHDA and SQIVND (reference sequence). This CDR3 has 14 residues. The CDR3 DNA reads as TGTGCCAGTAGCCGGACAGGGGACGGCACTGAAGCTTTCTTT. This translates into CASSRTGDGTEAFF. The entire variable domain, with the rest obtained from reference TRBV19 and TRBJ1-1, is as follows: DGGITQSPKYLFRKEGQNVTLSCEQNLNHDAMYWYRQDPGQGLRLIYYSQIVNDFQKGDIAEGYSVSREKKESFPLTVTSAQKNPTAFYLCASSRTGDGTEAFFGQGTRLTVV.

V and J are TRBV20-1 and TRBJ2-5; tentative D call: TRBD2 (5 bases). The V end lost 8 bases, the J end lost 2 bases, and 9 bases lay between the germline ends. Germline V lookup: CDR1 DFQATT, CDR2 SNEGSKA (reference sequence). The CDR3 sequence is 11 residues long. CDR3 DNA sequence: TGCAGTCCTACTAGGCAAGAGACCCAGTACTTC. This codes for CSPTRQETQYF.

J is TRBJ2-1 and V is TRBV6-5; 7 bases are shared with TRBD2. Trimming cost V 6 bases and J 5 bases; bases outside gene matches: 4. The germline V gene has CDR1 MNHEY and CDR2 SVGAGI. The CDR3 has 13 residues. The CDR3 region is CASSHGTNNEQFF. The CDR3 region has the DNA TGTGCCAGCAGCCACGGGACTAACAATGAGCAGTTCTTC.

J is TRBJ2-1 and V is TRBV7-2, with TRBD2 as a possible D gene (5 bases). The germline V gene has CDR1 SGHTA and CDR2 FQGNSA. The V and J ends lost 1 base and 3 bases respectively, with 10 bases between them. The CDR3 loop spans 15 amino acids. CDR3 coding DNA: TGTGCCAGCAGCTTAGGGCGTGGAGGCTACAATGAGCAGTTCTTC. Protein product: CASSLGRGGYNEQFF.

Note on this clone: The junction shows a germline mismatch at one end, possibly a read error. The J gene is TRBJ1-2, the V gene TRBV2; the match to TRBD1 covers 9 bases. The germline gives CDR1 SNHLY, CDR2 FYNNEI. This CDR3 comprises 12 residues. CDR3 DNA: TGTGCCAGCAGCGGGACAGGGCTACTTGTCGCCTTC. Translation: CASSGTGLLVAF.

V is TRBV29-1 and J is TRBJ2-3, with 11 bases that match TRBD2. Germline CDR1 SQVTM, CDR2 ANQGSEA. Trimming removed 4 bases from V and 2 bases from J; junction bases left unmatched: 5. The CDR3 loop spans 15 amino acids. CDR3 loop: CSVVGTSGFTDTQYF. In DNA, the CDR3 is TGCAGCGTTGTAGGGACTAGCGGTTTCACAGATACGCAGTATTTT.

V is TRBV14 and J is TRBJ1-6; tentatively, D is TRBD1 (6 bases). Trimming cost V 0 bases and J 9 bases, with 12 bases left between them. Per germline, CDR1 SGHDN and CDR2 FVKESK. There are 15 residues in the CDR3. CDR3 protein: CASSQEGARFSPLHF. The CDR3, as DNA: TGTGCCAGCAGCCAAGAGGGGGCCAGATTTTCACCCCTCCACTTT.